This T cell receptor beta chain was identified during a study of blood T cells in healthy people across ages. Each sample gave at least 6 million isolated PBMCs. Details on this clonotype: Its antigen is as yet unknown.

The study, taken as a whole, reports: Naive T cell percentage and TCR beta diversity correlated strongly.

A second PCR, run for 7 to 11 cycles, used a sample-barcoded 5' primer plus a J-beta primer mix. One entry per CDR3 protein, called by TCRdb with MiXCR from the 5' RACE reads. The repertoire holds 650,000 to 800,000 distinct CDR3 sequences, around two fifths seen once, with roughly 18% in the top ten. The source of this sequence is a man between 60 and 75 years old in good health. Sample: blood.

In nucleotides, the CDR3 is TGTGCCAGCCCGGACGGGTACACTGAAGCTTTCTTT. Amino acid sequence: CASPDGYTEAFF. The rearrangement uses TRBV6-1 and TRBJ1-1; no clear D. Germline values: CDR1 MNHNS, CDR2 SASEGT. This CDR3 has 12 amino acids. V dropped 8 bases and J dropped 3 bases, with 10 bases sitting between them.